The T cell receptor beta chain described here comes from a study of shared clonotypes between healthy human individuals. The overall study: Donor ages ranged 18 to 49 years: a couple of women, a few men. Donors had three CD4 naive, three CD4 memory, two CD8 naive and one CD8 memory plate apiece. Study results and caveats: Clonotypes that were shared across a handful of donors made up approximately 5% of naive CD4 clonotypes.

As handled by the study authors: From ImmunoSEQ came sequences covering only the junction and carrying no quality scores, so filtering differed. This table comes from immunoSEQ multiplex PCR, and its TCRdb copy is limited to in-frame clones, with some not included. The V and J calls and clone size were taken over from that table, and D and trimming were inferred from the DNA. The sample has millions of clones, around 96% seen once. Germline values: CDR1 MNHEY, CDR2 SVGAGI. V was trimmed by 0 bases and J by 2 bases, leaving 14 bases between them. The CDR3 has 16 residues. Naivety among CD8 cells was defined by CD45RO negativity and positive CCR7 selection, thereby excluding terminally differentiated effector memory CD45RA+ cells. This clone occurred once. The antigen is undetermined.

The receptor was derived from a man younger than 35 in good health. This sequence joins TRBV6-5 and TRBJ2-7, with a tentative D call TRBD1 (7 bases). Input material: naive CD8+ T cells sorted from blood. For the CDR3, the DNA is TGTGCCAGCAGTTACTCCGACAGGGAGGCACCCTACGAGCAGTACTTC. Translated, it gives CASSYSDREAPYEQYF.